The rows below give T cell receptor beta chains drawn from one sample of a study of STAT5B mutations in CD4+ large granular lymphocyte leukemia. Produced via immunoSEQ multiplex PCR; TCRdb's table is partial and in-frame only. The data show some 27,000 clones, 65% to 80% seen once. The sequencing input was CD4+ T cells from blood buffy coats. These receptors were obtained from a human donor in good health. Each CDR3 is given with its conserved first and last residue. Fields, in order: clone size, D gene, J gene, V gene, CDR3 DNA, CDR3 protein. A D gene is named only where the DNA matches it firmly. A row's size may be missing; if present it is once, few, many or a size class.

>-|TRBD1|TRBJ2-7|TRBV5-1
TGCGCCAGCAGCCGAAGCACCGGGACAGGGGGCTACGAGCAGTACTTC
CASSRSTGTGGYEQYF
>-|-|TRBJ2-1|TRBV10-2
TGCGCCAGCAGTGAGTCTGGGACTCCGGGCAATGAGCAGTTCTTC
CASSESGTPGNEQFF
>-|-|TRBJ2-7|TRBV21-1
TGTGCCAGCAACACGGACGGATTCTACGAGCAGTACTTC
CASNTDGFYEQYF
>-|TRBD1|TRBJ2-7|TRBV7-9
TGTGCCAGCAGCTTCTCGACAGGGGGCATCGACGAGCAGTACTTC
CASSFSTGGIDEQYF
>-|-|TRBJ1-6|TRBV2
TGTGCCACCTACAGGGATGAAGGCTCACCCCTCCACTTT
CATYRDEGSPLHF
>-|TRBD2|TRBJ2-1|TRBV30
TGTGCCTGGGATAGCGGGAGCTCCTACAATGAGCAGTTCTTC
CAWDSGSSYNEQFF
>-|-|TRBJ2-3|TRBV21-1
TGTGCCAGCAGCAAAGGACAGGGAGTAAAGGATACGCAGTATTTT
CASSKGQGVKDTQYF
>-|-|TRBJ2-4|TRBV7-2
TGTGCCAGCAGTCTAAGTGAGGTTTTAGCCAAAAACATTCAGTACTTC
CASSLSEVLAKNIQYF
>few|-|TRBJ2-6|TRBV7-3
TGTGCCAGCAGCTCCCTAGGCCCATTGTCTGGGGCCAACGTCCTGACTTTC
CASSSLGPLSGANVLTF
>-|-|TRBJ2-2|TRBV7-9
TGTGCCAGCAGCTTCCAAAGGGTGACCGGGGAGCTGTTTTTT
CASSFQRVTGELFF
>-|TRBD1|TRBJ1-2|TRBV10-3
TGTGCCATACGGCCGACAGGGTTTGACTATGGCTACACCTTC
CAIRPTGFDYGYTF
>-|TRBD1|TRBJ1-4|TRBV6-1
TGTGCCAGCAGTTCGGGGACAGGGGGGGAAAAACTGTTTTTT
CASSSGTGGEKLFF
>-|TRBD1|TRBJ2-1|TRBV4-3
TGCGCCAGCAGCTGGCGGACAGGGATAAATGAGCAGTTCTTC
CASSWRTGINEQFF
>-|-|TRBJ2-1|TRBV29-1
TGCAGCGTTTCCGAAGGGTGGGGGGGGCTTAACTCCTACAATGAGCAGTTCTTC
CSVSEGWGGLNSYNEQFF
>-|TRBD1|TRBJ1-4|TRBV5-6
TGTGCCAGCAGCTGGGGACAGAGATATGAAAAACTGTTTTTT
CASSWGQRYEKLFF
>-|TRBD2|TRBJ2-2|TRBV30
TGTGCCTGGATTCTAGCGGGAGCTATGAACACCGGGGAGCTGTTTTTT
CAWILAGAMNTGELFF
>-|TRBD1|TRBJ2-5|TRBV14
TGTGCCAGCAGCCAAGGTCACCTAACAGGGGGAGAGACCCAGTACTTC
CASSQGHLTGGETQYF
>few|-|TRBJ1-1|TRBV5-1
TGCGCCAGCAGCTTGCGCAGGGGCGCCACTGAAGCTTTCTTT
CASSLRRGATEAFF
>-|-|TRBJ1-6|TRBV7-2
TGTGCCAGCAGCTTAGGTATTAGGGCGCGATTGATAAATTCACCCCTCCACTTT
CASSLGIRARLINSPLHF
>-|-|TRBJ2-1|TRBV7-2
TGTGCCAGCAGCGGGGTGGGGTGGGAGCAGTTCTTC
CASSGVGWEQFF
>-|TRBD2|TRBJ2-1|TRBV27
TGTGCCAGCAGTTTATATTTTTCCTTGGGACTAGCGAACTACAATGAGCAGTTCTTC
CASSLYFSLGLANYNEQFF
>-|-|TRBJ1-5|TRBV19
TGTGCCAGTAGTTTTTCGCCCGGGGCAGGGCAGCCCCAGCATTTT
CASSFSPGAGQPQHF
>-|TRBD1|TRBJ2-3|TRBV19
TGTGCCAGTAGTCCCCGGACAGGGAACACAGATACGCAGTATTTT
CASSPRTGNTDTQYF
>-|-|TRBJ1-2|TRBV19
TGTGCCAGTAGTATCCCGCCATTTAACTATGGCTACACCTTC
CASSIPPFNYGYTF
>-|-|TRBJ2-7|TRBV4-3
TGCGCCAGCAGCCAGACGAGGGAGTCTATGTACGAGCAGTACTTC
CASSQTRESMYEQYF
>few|-|TRBJ1-2|TRBV30
TGTGCCGGAGGGCGCGAGGACTATGGCTACACCTTC
CAGGREDYGYTF
>-|-|TRBJ2-2|TRBV14
TGTGCCAGCAGCCAAGATATCGGTACCGGGGAGCTGTTTTTT
CASSQDIGTGELFF
>few|TRBD2|TRBJ2-1|TRBV7-9
TGTGCCAGCAGCTCCCAAGCGGGAGGGAGTGAGCAGTTCTTC
CASSSQAGGSEQFF
>-|TRBD2|TRBJ2-7|TRBV28
TGTGCCAGCAGTCCGACTAGCGGGTGGACCGAGCAGTACTTC
CASSPTSGWTEQYF
>once|TRBD2|TRBJ2-1|TRBV9
TGTGCCAGCAGCGTAGCAGCGGGAGGCAACAATGAGCAGTTCTTC
CASSVAAGGNNEQFF
>-|TRBD2|TRBJ2-3|TRBV2
TGTGCCAGCAAAGGGGATAGCGGGTTTTATACGCAGTATTTT
CASKGDSGFYTQYF
>few|TRBD1|TRBJ2-1|TRBV7-6
TGTGCCAGCAGCTTAGGGGGACAGAACAATGAGCAGTTCTTC
CASSLGGQNNEQFF
>-|TRBD1|TRBJ1-1|TRBV18
TGTGCCAGCTCACCGAGACAGGGGGCCGGGGGCACTGAAGCTTTCTTT
CASSPRQGAGGTEAFF
>-|TRBD2|TRBJ2-2|TRBV18
TGTGCCAGCTCAGGACTAGCGAACACCGGGGAGCTGTTTTTT
CASSGLANTGELFF
>-|TRBD2|TRBJ2-7|TRBV7-8
TGTGCCAGCAGCTTAGGGGTACTACGGCCTAGCGGGAGCCCCTACGAGCAGTACTTC
CASSLGVLRPSGSPYEQYF
>-|TRBD1|TRBJ2-1|TRBV29-1
TGCAGCGGCCTCGGACAGGGTACCTACAATGAGCAGTTCTTC
CSGLGQGTYNEQFF
>-|-|TRBJ2-2|TRBV5-6
TGTGCCAGCAGCTTGATCGGTCCCGGGACCGGGGAGCTGTTTTTT
CASSLIGPGTGELFF
>-|-|TRBJ1-2|TRBV2
TGTGCCAGCAGTTATGTCGGGGGAGGCTACACCTTC
CASSYVGGGYTF
>-|-|TRBJ2-3|TRBV6-5
TGTGCCAGCACCCCTGCGGGGACAGATACGCAGTATTTT
CASTPAGTDTQYF
>-|-|TRBJ1-5|TRBV28
TGTGCCAGCAGTGTCCGGAGGCAGCCCCAGCATTTT
CASSVRRQPQHF
>-|-|TRBJ2-1|TRBV5-1
TGCGCCAGCAGCTTGGACAGCGGAACCTACTCCTACAATGAGCAGTTCTTC
CASSLDSGTYSYNEQFF
>-|-|TRBJ1-2|TRBV27
TGTGCCAGCAAAAGGTTGGGGGTCTACACCTTC
CASKRLGVYTF
>-|-|TRBJ1-1|TRBV6-1
TGTGCCAGCAGTGAAGCGGGGAACCTGGGCACTGAAGCTTTCTTT
CASSEAGNLGTEAFF
>-|-|TRBJ2-2|TRBV7-2
TGTGCCAGCAGACCTACCGGGGAGCTGTTTTTT
CASRPTGELFF
>-|-|TRBJ2-2|TRBV28
TGTGCCAGCAGTTTTTTGACCGGGGAGCTGTTTTTT
CASSFLTGELFF
>-|TRBD1|TRBJ1-4|TRBV5-6
TGTGCCAGCAGCTTGGCGGGACAGATAGTTGCAACTAATGAAAAACTGTTTTTT
CASSLAGQIVATNEKLFF
>-|-|TRBJ2-3|TRBV7-9
TGTGCCAGCAGCATAAAACAGGATACGCAGTATTTT
CASSIKQDTQYF
>few|-|TRBJ2-7|TRBV2
TGTGCCAGCGAAAGAACAGGGAGAAATCACGAGCAGTACTTC
CASERTGRNHEQYF